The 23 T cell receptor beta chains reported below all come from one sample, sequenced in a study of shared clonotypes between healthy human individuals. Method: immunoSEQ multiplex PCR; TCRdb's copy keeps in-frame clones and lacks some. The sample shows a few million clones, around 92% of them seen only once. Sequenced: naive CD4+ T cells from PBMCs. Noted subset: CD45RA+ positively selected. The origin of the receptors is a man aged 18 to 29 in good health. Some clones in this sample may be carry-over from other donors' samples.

The CDR3 spells CASSRIVRAHEQFF. CDR3 bases: TGTGCCAGCAGTCGGATAGTGCGGGCTCATGAGCAGTTCTTC. The chain has TRBV5-4 and TRBJ2-1; possibly TRBD2 for D (5 bases). The CDR3 runs to 14 residues. Germline-derived CDR1 and CDR2 are SGHNT and YYREEE (reference sequence). Between the trimmed V and J ends, which lost 5 bases and 8 bases, there was a span of 17 bases.

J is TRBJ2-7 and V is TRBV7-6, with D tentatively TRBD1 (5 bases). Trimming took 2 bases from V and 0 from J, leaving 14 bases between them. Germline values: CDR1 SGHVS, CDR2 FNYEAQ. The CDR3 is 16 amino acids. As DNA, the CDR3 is TGTGCCAGCAGCTTAAACGCAGGGCGAAGCTCCTACGAGCAGTACTTC. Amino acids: CASSLNAGRSSYEQYF.

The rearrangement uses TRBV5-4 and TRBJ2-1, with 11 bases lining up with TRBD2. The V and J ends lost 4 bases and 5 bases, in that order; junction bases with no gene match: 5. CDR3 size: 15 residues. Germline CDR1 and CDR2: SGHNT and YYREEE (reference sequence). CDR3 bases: TGTGCCAGCAGCCGGGGGACTAGCGGAGACAATGAGCAGTTCTTC. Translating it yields CASSRGTSGDNEQFF.

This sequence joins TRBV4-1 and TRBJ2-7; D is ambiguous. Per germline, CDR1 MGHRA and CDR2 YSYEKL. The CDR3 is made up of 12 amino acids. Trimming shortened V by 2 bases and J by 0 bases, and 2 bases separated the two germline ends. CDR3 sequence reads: CASSQHSYEQYF. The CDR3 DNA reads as TGCGCCAGCAGCCAACACTCCTACGAGCAGTACTTC.

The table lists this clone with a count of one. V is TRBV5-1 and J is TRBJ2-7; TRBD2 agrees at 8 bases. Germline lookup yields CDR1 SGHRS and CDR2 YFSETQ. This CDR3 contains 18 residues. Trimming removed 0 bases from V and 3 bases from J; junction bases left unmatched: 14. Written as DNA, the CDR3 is TGCGCCAGCAGCTTGGCCCCAACTAGCGGACTAGCAGGCTACGAGCAGTACTTC. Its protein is CASSLAPTSGLAGYEQYF.

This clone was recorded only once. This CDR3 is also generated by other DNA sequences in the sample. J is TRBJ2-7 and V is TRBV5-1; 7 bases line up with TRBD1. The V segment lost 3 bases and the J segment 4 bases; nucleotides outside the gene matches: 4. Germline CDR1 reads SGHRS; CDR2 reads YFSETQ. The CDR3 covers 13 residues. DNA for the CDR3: TGCGCCAGCAGCTCGGGACAGACTTACGAGCAGTACTTC. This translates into CASSSGQTYEQYF.

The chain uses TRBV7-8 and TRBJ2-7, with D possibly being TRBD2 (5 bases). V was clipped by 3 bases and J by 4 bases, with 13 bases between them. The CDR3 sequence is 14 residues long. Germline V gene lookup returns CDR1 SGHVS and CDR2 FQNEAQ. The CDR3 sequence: CASSLASQLYEQYF. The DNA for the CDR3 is TGTGCCAGCAGCTTGGCTAGCCAACTTTACGAGCAGTACTTC.

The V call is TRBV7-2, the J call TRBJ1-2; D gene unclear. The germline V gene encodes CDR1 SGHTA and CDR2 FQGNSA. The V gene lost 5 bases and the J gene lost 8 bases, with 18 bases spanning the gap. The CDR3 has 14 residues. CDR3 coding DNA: TGTGCCAGCAGCCCCCAAGGGTCGGGTGGAGGCTACACCTTC. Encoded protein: CASSPQGSGGGYTF.

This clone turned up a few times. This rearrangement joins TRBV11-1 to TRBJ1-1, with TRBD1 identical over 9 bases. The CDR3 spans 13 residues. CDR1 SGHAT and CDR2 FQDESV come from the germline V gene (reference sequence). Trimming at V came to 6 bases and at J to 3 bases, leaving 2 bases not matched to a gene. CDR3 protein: CASRTGGDTEAFF. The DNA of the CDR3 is TGTGCCAGCAGGACAGGGGGGGACACTGAAGCTTTCTTT.

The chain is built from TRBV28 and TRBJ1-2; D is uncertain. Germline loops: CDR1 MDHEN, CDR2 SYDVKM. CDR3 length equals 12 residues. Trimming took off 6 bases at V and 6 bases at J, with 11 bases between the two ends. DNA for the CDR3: TGTGCCAGCAGCGTGACCCAGGATGGCTACACCTTC. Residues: CASSVTQDGYTF.

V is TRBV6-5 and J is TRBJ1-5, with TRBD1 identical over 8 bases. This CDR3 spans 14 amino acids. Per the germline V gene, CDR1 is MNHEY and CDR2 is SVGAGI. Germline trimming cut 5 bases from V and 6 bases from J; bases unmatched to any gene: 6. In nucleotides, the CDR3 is TGTGCCAGCAGTGTACAGGGGGTGGGTCAGCCCCAGCATTTT. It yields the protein CASSVQGVGQPQHF.

The CDR3 DNA reads TGTGCCAGCAGTTACTCTGAACAGCAGTACTTC. Protein product: CASSYSEQQYF. The chain uses TRBV6-5 and TRBJ2-7; D gene unclear. Germline CDR1 and CDR2: MNHEY and SVGAGI. This CDR3 is 11 amino acids long. V gave up 0 bases and J gave up 8 bases, with 5 bases separating them.

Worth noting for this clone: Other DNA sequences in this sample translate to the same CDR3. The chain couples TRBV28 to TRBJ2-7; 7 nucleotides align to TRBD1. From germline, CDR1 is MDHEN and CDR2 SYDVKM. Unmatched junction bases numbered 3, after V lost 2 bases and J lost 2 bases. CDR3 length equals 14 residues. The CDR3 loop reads CASSLGQGAYEQYF. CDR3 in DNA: TGTGCCAGCAGTTTAGGGCAGGGGGCCTACGAGCAGTACTTC.

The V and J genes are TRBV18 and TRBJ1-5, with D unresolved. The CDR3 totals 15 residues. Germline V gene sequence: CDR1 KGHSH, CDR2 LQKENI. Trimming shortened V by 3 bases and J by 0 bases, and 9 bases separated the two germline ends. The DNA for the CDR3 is TGTGCCAGCTCACCCTCCAGTGATAGCAATCAGCCCCAGCATTTT. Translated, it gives CASSPSSDSNQPQHF.

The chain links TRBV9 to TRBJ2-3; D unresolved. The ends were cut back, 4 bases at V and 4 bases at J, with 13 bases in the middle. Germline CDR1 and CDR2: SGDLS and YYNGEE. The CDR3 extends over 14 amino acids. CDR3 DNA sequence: TGTGCCAGCAGCCTCCCCGGCGGTTCAGATACGCAGTATTTT. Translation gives CASSLPGGSDTQYF.

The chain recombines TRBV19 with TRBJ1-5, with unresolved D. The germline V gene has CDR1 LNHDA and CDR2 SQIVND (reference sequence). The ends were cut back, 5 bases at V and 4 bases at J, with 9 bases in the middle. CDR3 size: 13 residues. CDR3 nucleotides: TGTGCCAGTAGTGCTTTACAGAATCAGCCCCAGCATTTT. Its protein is CASSALQNQPQHF. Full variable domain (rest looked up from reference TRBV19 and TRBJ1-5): DGGITQSPKYLFRKEGQNVTLSCEQNLNHDAMYWYRQDPGQGLRLIYYSQIVNDFQKGDIAEGYSVSREKKESFPLTVTSAQKNPTAFYLCASSALQNQPQHFGDGTRLSIL.

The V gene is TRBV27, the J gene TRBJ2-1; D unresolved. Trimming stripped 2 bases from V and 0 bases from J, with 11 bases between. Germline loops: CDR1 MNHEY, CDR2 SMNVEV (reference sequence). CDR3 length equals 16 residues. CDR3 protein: CASSLDVRGSYNEQFF. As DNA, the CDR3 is TGTGCCAGCAGTTTAGACGTGCGTGGCTCCTACAATGAGCAGTTCTTC.

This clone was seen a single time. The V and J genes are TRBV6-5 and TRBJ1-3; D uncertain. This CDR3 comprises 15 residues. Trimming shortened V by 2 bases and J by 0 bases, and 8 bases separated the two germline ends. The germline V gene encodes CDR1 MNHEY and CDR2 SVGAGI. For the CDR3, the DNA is TGTGCCAGCAGTTACGACGGATCCTCTGGAAACACCATATATTTT. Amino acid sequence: CASSYDGSSGNTIYF.

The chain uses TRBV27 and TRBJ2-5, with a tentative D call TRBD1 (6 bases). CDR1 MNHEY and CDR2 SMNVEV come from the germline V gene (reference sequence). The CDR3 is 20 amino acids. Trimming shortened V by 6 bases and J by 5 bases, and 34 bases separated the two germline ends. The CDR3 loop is CASRLRWGRGHLGVHETQYF. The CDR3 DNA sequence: TGTGCCAGCAGGCTTCGCTGGGGCAGGGGACACCTCGGGGTCCACGAGACCCAGTACTTC.

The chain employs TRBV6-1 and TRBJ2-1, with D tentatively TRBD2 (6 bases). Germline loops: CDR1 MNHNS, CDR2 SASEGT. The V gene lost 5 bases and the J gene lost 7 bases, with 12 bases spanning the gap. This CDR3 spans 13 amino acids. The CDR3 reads CASSRSGGNEQFF. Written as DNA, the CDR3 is TGTGCCAGCAGTCGTAGCGGCGGGAATGAGCAGTTCTTC.

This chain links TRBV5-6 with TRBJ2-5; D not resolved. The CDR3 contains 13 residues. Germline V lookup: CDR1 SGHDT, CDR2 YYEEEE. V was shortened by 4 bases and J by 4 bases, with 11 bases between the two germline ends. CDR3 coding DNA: TGTGCCAGCAGCACCTTAGGGCGAGAGACCCAGTACTTC. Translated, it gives CASSTLGRETQYF.

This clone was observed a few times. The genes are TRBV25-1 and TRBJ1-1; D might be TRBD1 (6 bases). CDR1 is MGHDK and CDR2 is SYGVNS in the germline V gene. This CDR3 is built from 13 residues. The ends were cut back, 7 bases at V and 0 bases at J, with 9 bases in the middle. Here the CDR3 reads CASTGAVNTEAFF. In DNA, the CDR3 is TGTGCCAGCACAGGGGCTGTGAACACTGAAGCTTTCTTT.

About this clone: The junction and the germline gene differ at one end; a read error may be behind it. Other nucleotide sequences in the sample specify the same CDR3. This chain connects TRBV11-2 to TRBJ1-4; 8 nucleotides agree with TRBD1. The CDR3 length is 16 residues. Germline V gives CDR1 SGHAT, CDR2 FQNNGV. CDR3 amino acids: CASSSNRGYLNEKLFF. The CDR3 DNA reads TGTGCCAGCAGCTCTAACAGGGGGTACTTGAATGAAAAACTATTTTTT.